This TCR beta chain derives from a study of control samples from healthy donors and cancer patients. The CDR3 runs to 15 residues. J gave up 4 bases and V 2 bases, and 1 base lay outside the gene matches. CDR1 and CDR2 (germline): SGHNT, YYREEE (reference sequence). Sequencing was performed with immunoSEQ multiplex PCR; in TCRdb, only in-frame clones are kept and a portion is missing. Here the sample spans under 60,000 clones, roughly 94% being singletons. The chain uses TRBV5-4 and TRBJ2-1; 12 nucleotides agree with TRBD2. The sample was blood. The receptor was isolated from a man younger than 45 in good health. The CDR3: CASSFGTSGYNEQFF. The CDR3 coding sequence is TGTGCCAGCAGCTTTGGGACTAGCGGGTACAATGAGCAGTTCTTC.